One T cell receptor (beta chain) is described in this entry. Its specific antigen is unknown. No base qualities exist here, and no much larger clone lies one base off it. The immunoSEQ Assay, a bias-controlled multiplex PCR, was used to amplify TCRbeta CDR3 regions from genomic DNA. The published analysis was carried out like this. The number of nucleated cells in each sample was estimated from the amplification of reference gene primers within the assay. Sequence reads were collapsed and filtered to measure the absolute abundance of every unique TCRbeta CDR3 rearrangement. For each sample, productive Simpson clonality was calculated as the square root of Simpson's diversity index across productive rearrangements. TCRdb took over this immuneACCESS table, retaining in-frame rearrangements with V and J assigned. Such tables are incomplete; in checked studies, under half of the missing clones stem from an unresolved V gene, and the remainder is unexplained. V and J calls and clone size follow that table, whereas D and trimming were derived from the DNA. Within this sample are under 300,000 clones, with around 90% of them counted one time only. Roughly 2% of the sample belongs to the ten largest clones.

The germline V gene provides CDR1 SGHAT and CDR2 FQNNGV. The junction shows trimming of 0 bases on V and 10 bases on J, plus 10 bases between the germline ends. From cysteine to phenylalanine, the CDR3 is 13 amino acids long. Only CDR3 DNA remains: 39 bases, in frame from the first base. The source of the sample is a study of blood T cell repertoires in COVID-19 (dated by TCRdb to the early 2020s). Concerning the study at large: Collaborator samples came from the United States, Italy and Spain and covered acute and convalescent phases of COVID-19. The prospective study material was composed of cDNA or gDNA derived from T cells, B-cell-depleted T cells, or PBMCs. Deeply sampled blood TCRbeta repertoires from subjects exposed to, actively infected with, or recovered from COVID-19 were included in the dataset. The repertoires were released in a freely available public database intended as a resource for research on the immune response to SARS-CoV-2. Samples were obtained from the ongoing ImmuneRACE study (first 160 participants) and from some 1,300 subjects provided by 6 global collaborators. Nearly every sample came with metadata listing a de-identified subject ID, COVID-19 status, age in years and sex. HLA class I and class II types, where available, came from metadata supplied by the sample provider rather than from assay-based typing. What the authors observed across the whole study: How much clinical and demographic metadata was included differed by source and by participant, and the metadata was provided uncurated.

One collaborating source in Seattle enrolled patients during active infection and followed them longitudinally through the course of disease. The collaborating institutions used their own protocols to collect whole blood in K2EDTA tubes. For TCRbeta analysis, collaborators shipped samples in one of three forms: frozen whole blood, isolated PBMCs, or DNA extracted from either of those sample types. Sequencing was performed on peripheral blood. The receptor was isolated from a woman aged 60 to 75 with COVID-19, enrolled during active disease. The rearranged segments are TRBV11-2 and TRBJ1-5; the D gene is unclear. The CDR3 here reads CASSLESNFPQHF. The bases read TGTGCCAGCAGCTTAGAGTCCAATTTTCCCCAGCATTTT.